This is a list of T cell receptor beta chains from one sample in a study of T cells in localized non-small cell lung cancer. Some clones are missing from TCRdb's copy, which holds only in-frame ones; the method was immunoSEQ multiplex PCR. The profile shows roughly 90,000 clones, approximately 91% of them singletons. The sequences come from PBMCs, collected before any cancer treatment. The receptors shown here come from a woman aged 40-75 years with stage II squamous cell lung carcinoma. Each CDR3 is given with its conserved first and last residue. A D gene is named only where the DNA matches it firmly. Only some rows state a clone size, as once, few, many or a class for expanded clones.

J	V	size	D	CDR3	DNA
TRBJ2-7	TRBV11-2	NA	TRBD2	CASSRGTSGGYEQYF	TGTGCCAGCAGCCGAGGGACTAGCGGGGGTTACGAGCAGTACTTC
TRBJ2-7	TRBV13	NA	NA	CASSPGAGGEQYF	TGTGCCAGCAGCCCCGGGGCAGGGGGGGAGCAGTACTTC
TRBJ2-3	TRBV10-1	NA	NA	CASSGGQDTDTQYF	TGCGCCAGCAGTGGGGGGCAGGATACAGATACGCAGTATTTT
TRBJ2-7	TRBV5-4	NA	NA	CASSQWGEVPYEQYF	TGTGCCAGCAGTCAGTGGGGGGAGGTTCCCTACGAGCAGTACTTC
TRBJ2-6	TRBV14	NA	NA	CASSQWVSGANVLTF	TGTGCCAGCAGCCAATGGGTTTCAGGGGCCAACGTCCTGACTTTC
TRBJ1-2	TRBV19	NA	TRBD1	CASSIGDSYGYTF	TGTGCCAGTAGTATCGGGGACAGCTATGGCTACACCTTC
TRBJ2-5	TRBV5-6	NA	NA	CASSNMGAQETQYF	TGTGCCAGCAGCAATATGGGGGCTCAAGAGACCCAGTACTTC
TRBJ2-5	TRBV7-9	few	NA	CASTHRQALETQYF	TGTGCCAGCACCCACCGACAGGCCCTAGAGACCCAGTACTTC
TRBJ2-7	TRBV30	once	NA	CAWAGGSYEQYF	TGTGCCTGGGCGGGCGGCTCCTACGAGCAGTACTTC
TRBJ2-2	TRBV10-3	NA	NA	CAISLRGELFF	TGTGCCATCAGTCTAAGGGGGGAGCTGTTTTTT
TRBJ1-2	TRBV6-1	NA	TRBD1	CASRRDRDYGYTF	TGTGCCAGCAGGCGGGACAGAGACTATGGCTACACCTTC
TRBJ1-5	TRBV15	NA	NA	CATSRRTTGQPQHF	TGTGCCACCAGCAGAAGAACCACGGGTCAGCCCCAGCATTTT
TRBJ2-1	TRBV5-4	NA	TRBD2	CASSRGLAGGWYEQFF	TGTGCCAGCAGCAGAGGGCTAGCGGGAGGCTGGTATGAGCAGTTCTTC
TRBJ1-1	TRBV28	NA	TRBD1	CASSKQGELGSEAFF	TGTGCCAGCAGTAAACAGGGGGAATTAGGATCTGAAGCTTTCTTT
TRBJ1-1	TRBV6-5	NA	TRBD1	CASSYSTGGGRAFF	TGTGCCAGCAGTTACTCGACAGGGGGCGGTAGGGCTTTCTTT
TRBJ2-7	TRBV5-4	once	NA	CASSLAPQYEQYF	TGTGCCAGCAGCTTGGCACCTCAATACGAGCAGTACTTC
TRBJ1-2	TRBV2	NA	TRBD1	CASSGTGDYGYTF	TGTGCCAGCAGTGGCACAGGGGACTATGGCTACACCTTC
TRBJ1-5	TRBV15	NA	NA	CATRKRRNSNQPQHF	TGTGCCACCAGAAAACGACGGAATAGCAATCAGCCCCAGCATTTT
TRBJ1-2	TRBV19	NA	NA	CASSTPGSRVYGYTF	TGTGCCAGTAGTACGCCGGGCTCTCGAGTCTATGGCTACACCTTC
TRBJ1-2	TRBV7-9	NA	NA	CASQLRYGYTF	TGTGCCAGCCAACTGCGCTATGGCTACACCTTC
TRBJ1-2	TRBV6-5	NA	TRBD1	CASSYLGTATNYGYTF	TGTGCCAGCAGTTACTTGGGGACAGCAACTAACTATGGCTACACCTTC
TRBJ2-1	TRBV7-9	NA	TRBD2	CASTSGGSPPSYNEQFF	TGTGCCAGCACCAGCGGGGGGAGTCCACCCTCTTACAATGAGCAGTTCTTC
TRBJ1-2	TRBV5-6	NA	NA	CASSLGVGNYGYTF	TGTGCCAGCAGCTTGGGGGTAGGGAACTATGGCTACACCTTC
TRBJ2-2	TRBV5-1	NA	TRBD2	CASSLGTSGRDTGELFF	TGCGCCAGCAGCTTGGGGACTAGCGGGAGAGACACCGGGGAGCTGTTTTTT
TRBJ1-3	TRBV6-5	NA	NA	CASRDGSGSGNTIYF	TGTGCCAGCAGGGACGGGTCGGGCTCTGGAAACACCATATATTTT
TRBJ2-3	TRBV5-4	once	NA	CASSSDLITDTQYF	TGTGCCAGCAGCTCCGACCTCATCACAGATACGCAGTATTTT
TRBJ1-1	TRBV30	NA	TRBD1	CAWSRDRGVEAFF	TGTGCCTGGTCCCGGGACAGGGGGGTTGAAGCTTTCTTT
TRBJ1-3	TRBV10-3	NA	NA	CAISVWTLSGNTIYF	TGTGCCATCAGTGTGTGGACACTCTCTGGAAACACCATATATTTT
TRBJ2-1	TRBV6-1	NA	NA	CASSEVGWNEQFF	TGTGCCAGCAGTGAAGTGGGGTGGAATGAGCAGTTCTTC
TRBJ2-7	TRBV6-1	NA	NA	CASSELTHHRVEQYF	TGTGCCAGCAGTGAATTAACCCACCACAGGGTTGAGCAGTACTTC
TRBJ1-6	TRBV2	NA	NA	CASRGSWNSPLHF	TGTGCCAGCAGGGGAAGTTGGAATTCACCCCTCCACTTT
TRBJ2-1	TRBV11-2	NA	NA	CASTRRTYNEQFF	TGTGCCAGCACCCGGAGGACCTACAATGAGCAGTTCTTC
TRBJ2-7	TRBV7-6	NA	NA	CASSLAGADNEQYF	TGTGCCAGCAGCTTAGCGGGGGCCGACAACGAGCAGTACTTC
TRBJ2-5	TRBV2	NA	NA	CASSLGLGRGETQYF	TGTGCCAGCAGTCTAGGCTTGGGCCGAGGGGAGACCCAGTACTTC
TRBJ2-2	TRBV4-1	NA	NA	CASSRLSGPANTGELFF	TGCGCCAGCAGCCGATTATCCGGACCCGCGAACACCGGGGAGCTGTTTTTT
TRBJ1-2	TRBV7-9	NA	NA	CASSLESMTRF	TGTGCCAGCAGCTTAGAAAGCATGACCCGCTTC
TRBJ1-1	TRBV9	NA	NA	CASSVASGGGTEAFF	TGTGCCAGCAGCGTAGCTAGCGGGGGAGGAACTGAAGCTTTCTTT
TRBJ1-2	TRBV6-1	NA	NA	CASSQSGVYGYTF	TGTGCCAGCAGTCAAAGTGGGGTCTATGGCTACACCTTC
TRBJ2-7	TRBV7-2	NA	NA	CASSGHSSYEQYF	TGTGCCAGCAGCGGGCACAGCTCCTACGAGCAGTACTTC
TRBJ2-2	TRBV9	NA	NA	CASSVEWAGELFF	TGTGCCAGCAGCGTAGAGTGGGCCGGGGAGCTGTTTTTT
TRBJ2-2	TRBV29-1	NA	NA	CSVRDGNTGELFF	TGCAGCGTTCGTGACGGGAACACCGGGGAGCTGTTTTTT
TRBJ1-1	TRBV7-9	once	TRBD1	CASSLDDRVFTEAFF	TGTGCCAGCAGCTTAGACGACAGGGTTTTTACTGAAGCTTTCTTT
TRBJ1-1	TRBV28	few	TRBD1	CASSLLGGAAEAFF	TGTGCCAGCAGTTTGCTAGGGGGCGCCGCTGAAGCTTTCTTT
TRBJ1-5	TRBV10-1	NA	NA	CARNEQESFYSNQPQHF	TGCGCCAGGAACGAACAGGAGAGCTTTTATAGCAATCAGCCCCAGCATTTT
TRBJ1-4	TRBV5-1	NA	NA	CASSANWGGTNEKLFF	TGCGCCAGCAGCGCGAATTGGGGGGGCACTAATGAAAAACTGTTTTTT
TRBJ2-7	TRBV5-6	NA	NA	CASSFRGSYEQYF	TGTGCCAGCAGCTTTAGGGGCTCCTACGAGCAGTACTTC
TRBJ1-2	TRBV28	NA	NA	CASSFERARGYTF	TGTGCCAGCAGTTTTGAGAGGGCCCGGGGCTACACCTTC